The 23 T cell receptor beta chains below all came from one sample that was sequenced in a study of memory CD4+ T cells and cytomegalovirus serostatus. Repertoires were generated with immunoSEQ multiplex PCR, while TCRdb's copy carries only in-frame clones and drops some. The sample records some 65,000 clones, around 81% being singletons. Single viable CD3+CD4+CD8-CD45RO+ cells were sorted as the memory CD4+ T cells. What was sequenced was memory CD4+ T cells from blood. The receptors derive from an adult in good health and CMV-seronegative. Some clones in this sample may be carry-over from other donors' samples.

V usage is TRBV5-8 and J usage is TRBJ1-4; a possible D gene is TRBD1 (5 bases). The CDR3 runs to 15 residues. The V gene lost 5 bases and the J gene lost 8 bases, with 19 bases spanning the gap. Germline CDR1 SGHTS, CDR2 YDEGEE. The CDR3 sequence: CASSQFGTQEEKLFF. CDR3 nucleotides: TGTGCCAGCAGTCAATTCGGGACTCAGGAAGAAAAACTGTTTTTT.

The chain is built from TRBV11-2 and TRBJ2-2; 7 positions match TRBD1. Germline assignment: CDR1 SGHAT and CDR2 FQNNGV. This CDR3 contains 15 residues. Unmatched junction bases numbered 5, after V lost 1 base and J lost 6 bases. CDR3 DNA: TGTGCCAGCAGCTTAGGGAAAGGGGGCCCCGGGGAGCTGTTTTTT. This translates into CASSLGKGGPGELFF.

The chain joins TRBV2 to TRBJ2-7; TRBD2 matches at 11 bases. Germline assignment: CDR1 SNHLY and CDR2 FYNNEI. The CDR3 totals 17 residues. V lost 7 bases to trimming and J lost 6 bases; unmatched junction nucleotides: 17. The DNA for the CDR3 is TGTGCCAGCAATAGGGACAGGCCGGGACTAGCGGCGTCCGAGCAGTACTTC. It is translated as CASNRDRPGLAASEQYF. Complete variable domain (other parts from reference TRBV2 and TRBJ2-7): EPEVTQTPSHQVTQMGQEVILRCVPISNHLYFYWYRQILGQKVEFLVSFYNNEISEKSEIFDDQFSVERPDGSNFTLKIRSTKLEDSAMYFCASNRDRPGLAASEQYFGPGTRLTVT.

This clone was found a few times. The CDR3 coding sequence is TGTGCCAGCAGCCAAAGTCCCCATCCGGGACGGAATGAAAAACTGTTTTTT. Its translation: CASSQSPHPGRNEKLFF. The gene calls are TRBV4-2 and TRBJ1-4, with D possibly being TRBD1 (5 bases). Trimming removed 2 bases at V and 5 bases at J, with 18 bases between. CDR1 is LGHNA and CDR2 is YNFKEQ in the germline V gene. The CDR3 runs 17 residues.

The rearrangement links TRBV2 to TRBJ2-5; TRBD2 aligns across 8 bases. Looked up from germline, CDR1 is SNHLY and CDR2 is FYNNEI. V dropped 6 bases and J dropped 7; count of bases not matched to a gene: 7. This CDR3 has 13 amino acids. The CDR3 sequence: CASRNSAGGTQYF. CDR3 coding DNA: TGTGCCAGCAGAAATTCTGCGGGAGGGACCCAGTACTTC.

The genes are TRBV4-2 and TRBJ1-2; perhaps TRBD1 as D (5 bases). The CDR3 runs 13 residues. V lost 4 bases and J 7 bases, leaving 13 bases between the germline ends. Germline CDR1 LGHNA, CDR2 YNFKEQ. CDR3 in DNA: TGTGCCAGCAGCCCCCCGGACACGGCTGGCTACACCTTC. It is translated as CASSPPDTAGYTF.

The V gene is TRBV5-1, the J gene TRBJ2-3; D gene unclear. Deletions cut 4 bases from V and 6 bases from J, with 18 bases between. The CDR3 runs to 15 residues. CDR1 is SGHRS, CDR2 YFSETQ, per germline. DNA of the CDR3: TGCGCCAGCAGCCGAAGCATCGGAGAAGCTGATACGCAGTATTTT. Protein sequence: CASSRSIGEADTQYF.

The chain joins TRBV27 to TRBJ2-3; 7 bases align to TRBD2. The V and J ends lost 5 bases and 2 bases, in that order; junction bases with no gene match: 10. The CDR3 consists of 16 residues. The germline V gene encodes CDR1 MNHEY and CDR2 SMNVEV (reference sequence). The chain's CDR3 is CASSPLLAAHTDTQYF. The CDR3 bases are TGTGCCAGCAGTCCCCTGCTAGCGGCGCACACAGATACGCAGTATTTT.

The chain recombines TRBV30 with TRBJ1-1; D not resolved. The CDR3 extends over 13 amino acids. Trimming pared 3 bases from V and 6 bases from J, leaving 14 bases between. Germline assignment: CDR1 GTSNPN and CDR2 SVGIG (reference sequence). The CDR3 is CAWSPATLAEAFF. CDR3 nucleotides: TGTGCCTGGAGCCCGGCCACACTCGCTGAAGCTTTCTTT.

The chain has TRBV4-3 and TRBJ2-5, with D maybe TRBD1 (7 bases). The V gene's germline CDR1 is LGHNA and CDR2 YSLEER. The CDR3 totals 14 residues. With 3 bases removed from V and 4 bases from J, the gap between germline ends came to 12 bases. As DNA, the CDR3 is TGCGCCAGCAGCCATCGCCAGGGGGGAGAGACCCAGTACTTC. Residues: CASSHRQGGETQYF.

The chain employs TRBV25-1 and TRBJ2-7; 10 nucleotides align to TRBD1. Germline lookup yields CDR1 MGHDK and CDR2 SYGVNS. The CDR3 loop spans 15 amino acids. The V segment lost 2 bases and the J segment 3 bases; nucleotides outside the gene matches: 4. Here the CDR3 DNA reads TGTGCCAGCAGTGAAAGACAGGGGGCCCACTACGAGCAGTACTTC. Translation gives CASSERQGAHYEQYF.

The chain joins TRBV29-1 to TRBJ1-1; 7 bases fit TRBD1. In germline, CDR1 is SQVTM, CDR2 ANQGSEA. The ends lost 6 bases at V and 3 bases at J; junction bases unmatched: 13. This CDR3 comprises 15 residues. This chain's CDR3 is CSVHRGRSFDTEAFF. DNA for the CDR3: TGCAGCGTCCACAGGGGACGGAGCTTCGACACTGAAGCTTTCTTT.

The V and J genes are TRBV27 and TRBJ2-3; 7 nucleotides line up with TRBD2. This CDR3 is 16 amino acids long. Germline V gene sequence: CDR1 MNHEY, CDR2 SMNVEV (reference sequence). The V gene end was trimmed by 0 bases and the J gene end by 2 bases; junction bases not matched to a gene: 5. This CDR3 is CASSLSAGVTTDTQYF. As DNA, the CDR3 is TGTGCCAGCAGTTTATCTGCGGGGGTCACCACAGATACGCAGTATTTT.

DNA for the CDR3: TGTGCCAGCAGTGCGCGGACTAGACGCCAAAATGAGCAGTTCTTC. As protein: CASSARTRRQNEQFF. The chain couples TRBV2 to TRBJ2-1, with 7 nucleotides matching TRBD2. The CDR3 extends over 15 amino acids. CDR1 and CDR2 from the germline V gene are SNHLY and FYNNEI. After removal of 4 bases from V and 7 bases from J, the junction contained 10 bases not matched to a gene.

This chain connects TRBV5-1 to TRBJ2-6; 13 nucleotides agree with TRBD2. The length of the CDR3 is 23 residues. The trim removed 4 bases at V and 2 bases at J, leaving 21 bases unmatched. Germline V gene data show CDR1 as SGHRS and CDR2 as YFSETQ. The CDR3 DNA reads TGCGCCAGCAGCCCCGCGGGGAGGCAGTTGACTAGCGGGAGGATACCTGGGGCCAACGTCCTGACTTTC. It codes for CASSPAGRQLTSGRIPGANVLTF.

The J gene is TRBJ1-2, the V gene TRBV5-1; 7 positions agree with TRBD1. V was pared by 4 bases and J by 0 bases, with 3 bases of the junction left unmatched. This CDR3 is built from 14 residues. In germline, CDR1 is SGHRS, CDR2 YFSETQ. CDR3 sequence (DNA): TGCGCCAGCAGCCCCGGACAGGCTAACTATGGCTACACCTTC. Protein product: CASSPGQANYGYTF.

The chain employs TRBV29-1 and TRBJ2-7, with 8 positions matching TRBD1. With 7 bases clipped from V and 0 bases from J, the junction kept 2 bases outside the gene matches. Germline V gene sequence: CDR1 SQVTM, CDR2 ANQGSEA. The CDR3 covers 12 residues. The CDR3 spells CSAGQGSYEQYF. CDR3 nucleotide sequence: TGCAGCGCCGGACAGGGCTCCTACGAGCAGTACTTC.

The CDR3 region is CASRETGGVTEAFF. CDR3 nucleotide sequence: TGTGCCAGCAGAGAGACAGGGGGGGTTACTGAAGCTTTCTTT. The V gene is TRBV6-1, the J gene TRBJ1-1, with 9 bases aligning to TRBD1. CDR1 and CDR2 (germline): MNHNS, SASEGT. The CDR3 loop spans 14 amino acids. V shed 6 bases and J 5 bases; nucleotides not matched to a gene: 7.

The CDR3 region is CAWRGDRVEYTF. CDR3 bases: TGTGCCTGGAGAGGGGACAGGGTTGAGTACACCTTC. This chain uses TRBV30 with TRBJ1-2, with 9 bases fitting TRBD1. V lost 3 bases to trimming and J lost 11 bases; unmatched junction nucleotides: 7. This CDR3 is built from 12 residues. Germline CDR1 reads GTSNPN; CDR2 reads SVGIG (reference sequence).

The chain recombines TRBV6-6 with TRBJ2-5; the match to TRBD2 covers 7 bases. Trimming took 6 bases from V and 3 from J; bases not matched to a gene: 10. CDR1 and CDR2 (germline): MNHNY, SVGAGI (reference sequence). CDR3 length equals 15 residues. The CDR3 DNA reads TGTGCCAGCAGGGGGGGGAAAGCGGGAAAAGAGACCCAGTACTTC. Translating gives CASRGGKAGKETQYF.

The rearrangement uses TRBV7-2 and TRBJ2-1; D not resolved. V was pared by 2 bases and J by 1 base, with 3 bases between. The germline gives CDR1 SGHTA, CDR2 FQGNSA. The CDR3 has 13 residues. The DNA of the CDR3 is TGTGCCAGCAGCTTATCTTCCTACAATGAGCAGTTCTTC. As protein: CASSLSSYNEQFF.

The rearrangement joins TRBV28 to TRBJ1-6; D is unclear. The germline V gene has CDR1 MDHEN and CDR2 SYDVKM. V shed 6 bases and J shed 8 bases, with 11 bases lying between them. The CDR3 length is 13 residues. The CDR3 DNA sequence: TGTGCCAGCAGATTGGAACTCGATTCACCCCTCCACTTT. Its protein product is CASRLELDSPLHF.

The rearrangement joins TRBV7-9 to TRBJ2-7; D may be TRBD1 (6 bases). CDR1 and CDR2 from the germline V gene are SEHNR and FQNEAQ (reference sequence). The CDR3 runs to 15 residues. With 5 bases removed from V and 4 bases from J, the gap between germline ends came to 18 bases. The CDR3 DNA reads TGTGCCAGCAGCAGTGACAGGATAAGTACGTACGAGCAGTACTTC. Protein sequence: CASSSDRISTYEQYF. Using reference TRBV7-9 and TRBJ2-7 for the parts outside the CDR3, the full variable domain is DTGVSQNPRHKITKRGQNVTFRCDPISEHNRLYWYRQTLGQGPEFLTYFQNEAQLEKSRLLSDRFSAERPKGSFSTLEIQRTEQGDSAMYLCASSSDRISTYEQYFGPGTRLTVT.